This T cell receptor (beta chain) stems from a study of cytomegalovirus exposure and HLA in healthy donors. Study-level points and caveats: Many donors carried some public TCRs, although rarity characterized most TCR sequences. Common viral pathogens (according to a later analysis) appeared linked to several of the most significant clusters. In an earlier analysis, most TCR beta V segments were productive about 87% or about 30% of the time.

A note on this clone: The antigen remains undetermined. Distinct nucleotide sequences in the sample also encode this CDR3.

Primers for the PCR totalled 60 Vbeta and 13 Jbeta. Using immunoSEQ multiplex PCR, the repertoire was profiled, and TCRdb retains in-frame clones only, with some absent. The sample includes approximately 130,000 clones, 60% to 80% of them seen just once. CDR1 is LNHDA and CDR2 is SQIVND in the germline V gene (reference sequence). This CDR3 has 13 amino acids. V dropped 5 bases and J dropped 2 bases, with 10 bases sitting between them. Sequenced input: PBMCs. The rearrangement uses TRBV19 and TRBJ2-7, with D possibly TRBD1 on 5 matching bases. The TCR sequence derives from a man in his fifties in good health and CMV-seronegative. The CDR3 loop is CASSRGHPYEQYF. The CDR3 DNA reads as TGTGCCAGTAGTCGAGGACATCCCTACGAGCAGTACTTC.